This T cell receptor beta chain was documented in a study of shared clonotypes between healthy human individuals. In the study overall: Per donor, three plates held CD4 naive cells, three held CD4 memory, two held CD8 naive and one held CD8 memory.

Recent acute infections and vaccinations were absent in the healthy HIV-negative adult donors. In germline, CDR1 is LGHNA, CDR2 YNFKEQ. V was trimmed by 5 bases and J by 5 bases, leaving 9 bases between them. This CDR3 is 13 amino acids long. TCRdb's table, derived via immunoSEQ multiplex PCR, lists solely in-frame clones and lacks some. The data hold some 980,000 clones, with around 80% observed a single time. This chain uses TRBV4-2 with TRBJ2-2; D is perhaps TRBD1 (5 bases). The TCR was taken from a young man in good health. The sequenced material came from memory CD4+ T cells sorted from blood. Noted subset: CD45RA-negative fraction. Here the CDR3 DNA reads TGTGCCAGCAGCGAAGGACATACCGGGGAGCTGTTTTTT. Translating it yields CASSEGHTGELFF.